Given below is one T cell receptor (beta chain) in context. Its antigen is not identified. One end of the junction is discordant with germline, which a read error may explain. The CDR3 regions of TCR beta were amplified from RNA transcripts. Carried out on the TCR CDR3, a first-round RT-PCR used the HTBI primer set. TCRdb re-called the multiplex PCR reads with MiXCR, one entry per CDR3 protein. The sample has nearly 750,000 distinct CDR3 sequences; just over 35% are singletons. The data belong to a study of T cells in Graves' hyperthyroidism and ophthalmopathy. Study findings and constraints: Among clonotypes expanded in thyroid above 0.001, most were also found in blood. Researchers report that a 13 V-J model separated ophthalmopathy from stable hyperthyroidism.

Per the germline V gene, CDR1 is ENHRY and CDR2 is SYGVKD. CDR3 length equals 17 residues. The sequence derives from a woman aged 35 to 49 with Graves' hyperthyroidism. The specimen was blood. The chain combines TRBV10-3 with TRBJ2-5; 7 bases line up with TRBD1. The CDR3 bases are TGTGCCACCAGTGACGTTATCGGACAGGTCGATCAAGAGACCCAGTACTTC. This translates into CATSDVIGQVDQETQYF.